The source of this T cell receptor (beta chain) is a study of T cell clones after liver transplantation. Study-level information: In this trial, immunosuppression withdrawal was attempted within 2 years of liver transplant. HCV positivity affected three of eight recipients; the rest lacked autoimmune or viral indications. Tolerance: complete withdrawal held at least one year, liver enzymes staying within twice normal. Study findings and constraints: In a couple of subjects, few donor cells limited the measurable donor-reactive repertoire.

For this clone: Its antigen is currently unknown.

Measured with immunoSEQ multiplex PCR; TCRdb has only the in-frame clones, and not every one. The repertoire holds around 60,000 clones, with 60% to 80% as singletons. The source material was CD4+ T cells from blood, sampled before liver transplant. The clonotype comes from a human donor who received a liver transplant.

The CDR3 here is CASSTPGQGLTNEQFF. The CDR3 nucleotides read TGTGCCAGCAGCACACCGGGACAGGGACTGACGAATGAGCAGTTCTTC. This chain joins TRBV11-2 and TRBJ2-1; 9 bases line up with TRBD1. Germline lookup yields CDR1 SGHAT and CDR2 FQNNGV. The CDR3 totals 16 residues. Trimming cost V 5 bases and J 7 bases; bases outside gene matches: 12.